This T cell receptor (beta chain) stems from a study of T cell repertoires in cytomegalovirus infection. Overall study context: Researchers turned to recently identified HLA-C-restricted CMV epitopes as well as well-studied HLA-B-restricted ones. It can be stated that public TCR beta signatures indicated CMV infection as well as a matching HLA type.

Study-wide points: People with CMV and the relevant HLA were identified by cumulative public TCR beta family frequency. CMV-specific HLA-C-restricted TCR beta clonotypes dominated the ex vivo response.

With regard to this clonotype: Antigen specificity is unknown.

V was clipped by 8 bases and J by 0 bases, with 14 bases between them. The CDR3 has 15 residues. CDR1 and CDR2 from the germline V gene are SNHLY and FYNNEI. TCRdb reanalysed the reads using MiXCR and keeps one entry per CDR3 protein. The sample carries approximately 770,000 distinct CDR3 sequences, almost 30% recorded once. The chain carries TRBV2 and TRBJ1-3, with D unclear. The sample was cultured CD8+ T cells from PBMCs, taken from culture after CMV antigen stimulation. This TCR came from a human donor in good health (CMV status not recorded). Some clones in this sample may be carry-over from other donors' samples. The CDR3 bases are TGTGCCAGCTTAATTCGGGTTTACTCTGGAAACACCATATATTTT. The encoded protein is CASLIRVYSGNTIYF.